A selection of T cell receptor beta chains follows, all from one sample in a study of T cells in Graves' hyperthyroidism and ophthalmopathy. MiXCR, run by TCRdb on the multiplex PCR reads, gives a single entry per CDR3 protein. The repertoire holds hundreds of thousands of distinct CDR3 sequences, with 22% as singletons. Sequenced: blood. Receptors were obtained from a man in his thirties or forties with Graves' ophthalmopathy. The conserved cysteine and the conserved F or W are not part of the CDR3 here. The D gene is left open where the match is weak.

j_call | d_call | v_call | cdr3_aa
TRBJ2-5 | - | TRBV5-1 | ASKDPQETQY
TRBJ1-1 | - | TRBV11-2 | ASSLVLYRDRGAEAF
TRBJ1-6 | TRBD1 | TRBV28 | ASSSSGTGKSPLH
TRBJ1-1 | - | TRBV7-9 | ASSLDEATEAF
TRBJ1-3 | - | TRBV30 | AWTLMGSARNTIY
TRBJ2-1 | TRBD2 | TRBV28 | ASTLSGREDNEQF
TRBJ2-7 | TRBD2 | TRBV6-1 | ASSPAGGSDEQY
TRBJ2-7 | TRBD2 | TRBV5-1 | ASSLRSSGTFVSDYEQY
TRBJ2-1 | TRBD2 | TRBV28 | ASSFHLGLAGNEQF
TRBJ2-5 | - | TRBV9 | ASSVGVGDQETQY
TRBJ2-5 | - | TRBV6-5 | ASSYGRSQETQY
TRBJ2-1 | TRBD1 | TRBV11-3 | ASSKPGQVYNEQF
TRBJ2-1 | - | TRBV12-3/TRBV12-4 | ASSIGTRSINEQF
TRBJ2-7 | TRBD1 | TRBV12-5 | ASAPRTGNYEQY
TRBJ2-1 | TRBD2 | TRBV30 | AWSVRLAGGNEQF
TRBJ2-3 | TRBD2 | TRBV11-2 | ASSPHSGGSTDTQY
TRBJ2-5 | TRBD1 | TRBV12-3/TRBV12-4 | ASSPRRGQGVNQY
TRBJ2-1 | TRBD2 | TRBV20-1 | SALIPTSESGNEQF
TRBJ2-5 | TRBD2 | TRBV11-2 | ASSLDQGLAGLGGETQY
TRBJ2-7 | - | TRBV18 | ASSPPTGSYEQY
TRBJ1-6 | - | TRBV10-3 | AISATGTDSPLH
TRBJ2-7 | - | TRBV29-1 | SVAPTVSEQY